A selection of T cell receptor beta chains follows, all from one sample in a study of T cells in Graves' hyperthyroidism and ophthalmopathy. TCRdb called the multiplex PCR reads again in MiXCR, with one record for every CDR3 protein. Here the sample spans about 400,000 distinct CDR3 sequences, just under 15% being singletons. The sample consisted of blood. These receptors were taken from a woman aged 25 to 45 with Graves' hyperthyroidism. CDR3s include the opening cysteine and the closing phenylalanine or tryptophan. The order of the fields is CDR3 DNA, CDR3 protein, V gene, D gene, clone size, J gene. A D gene is named only where the DNA matches it firmly. The listing skips clone size in some rows; elsewhere it reads once, few, many or a size class.

CDR3nt: TGTGCCACGGGGGTGAGGGGGAAGAACACTGAAGCTTTCTTT
CDR3aa: CATGVRGKNTEAFF
v_gene: TRBV15
d_gene: NA
abundance: NA
j_gene: TRBJ1-1

CDR3nt: TGCGCCAGCAGCCGTCGACAGGTAGACCTGACGTACAATGAGCAGTTCTTC
CDR3aa: CASSRRQVDLTYNEQFF
v_gene: TRBV4-1
d_gene: NA
abundance: many
j_gene: TRBJ2-1

CDR3nt: TGTGCCAGCAACCCGACAGGGTCAGTAGAGACCCAGTACTTC
CDR3aa: CASNPTGSVETQYF
v_gene: TRBV5-1
d_gene: TRBD1
abundance: once
j_gene: TRBJ2-5

CDR3nt: TGCAGTGCTAGAGATAGGCTAGCGATTTCCTACGAGCAGTACTTC
CDR3aa: CSARDRLAISYEQYF
v_gene: TRBV20-1
d_gene: NA
abundance: few
j_gene: TRBJ2-7

CDR3nt: TGTGCCAGCAGCTTGACAAGGGACAACACCGGGGAGCTGTTTTTT
CDR3aa: CASSLTRDNTGELFF
v_gene: TRBV5-6
d_gene: NA
abundance: NA
j_gene: TRBJ2-2

CDR3nt: TGCAGCGTTGACCGCGACGGACAGGGACTACTCAATGAGCAGTTCTTC
CDR3aa: CSVDRDGQGLLNEQFF
v_gene: TRBV29-1
d_gene: NA
abundance: many
j_gene: TRBJ2-1

CDR3nt: TGTGCCTGGAGTGCCCACAGCTCTGGGGCCAACGTCCTGACTTTC
CDR3aa: CAWSAHSSGANVLTF
v_gene: TRBV30
d_gene: NA
abundance: few
j_gene: TRBJ2-6

CDR3nt: TGCGCCAGCAGCTTGGGGGGCTACAGCTCCTACGAGCAGTACTTC
CDR3aa: CASSLGGYSSYEQYF
v_gene: TRBV5-1
d_gene: NA
abundance: many
j_gene: TRBJ2-7

CDR3nt: TGCAGTGCTAGGGAAGGTGTAGGCAGGACCTACTACGAGCAGTACTTC
CDR3aa: CSAREGVGRTYYEQYF
v_gene: TRBV20-1
d_gene: NA
abundance: NA
j_gene: TRBJ2-7

CDR3nt: TGTGCCAGCAGCTTCTCTTTCCACGAGCAGTACTTC
CDR3aa: CASSFSFHEQYF
v_gene: TRBV7-2
d_gene: NA
abundance: few
j_gene: TRBJ2-7

CDR3nt: TGTGCCATCACGACTAGCGAACCCACAGATACGCAGTATTTT
CDR3aa: CAITTSEPTDTQYF
v_gene: TRBV6-2/TRBV6-3
d_gene: TRBD2
abundance: NA
j_gene: TRBJ2-3